This TCR beta chain is drawn from a study of blood T cell repertoires in COVID-19. Study summary: Acute and convalescent COVID-19 samples came from the United States, Italy and Spain. The analysed material was cDNA or gDNA that came from T cells, B-cell-depleted T cells, or PBMCs.

Original handling: Amplification of reference gene primers provided the estimated nucleated cell counts. Using immunoSEQ multiplex PCR, the repertoire was profiled, and TCRdb retains in-frame clones only, with some absent. The V and J calls and clone size come from that table; D and trimming were worked out from the DNA. The sample lists almost 250,000 clones; roughly 86% were seen once. The specimen was peripheral blood. This clonotype originated in a woman aged 60-75 years who had recovered from COVID-19.

The CDR3 sequence is CASSSTGTGANEKLFF. DNA for the CDR3: TGTGCCAGTAGTTCGACCGGGACAGGGGCTAATGAAAAACTGTTTTTT. The J gene is TRBJ1-4, the V gene TRBV19; 10 nucleotides match TRBD1. The germline CDR1 and CDR2 sequences are LNHDA and SQIVND (reference sequence). The CDR3 has 16 residues. J lost 3 bases, V lost 5 bases, and 6 bases had no gene match. The complete variable domain, with remaining parts taken from reference TRBV19 and TRBJ1-4, reads DGGITQSPKYLFRKEGQNVTLSCEQNLNHDAMYWYRQDPGQGLRLIYYSQIVNDFQKGDIAEGYSVSREKKESFPLTVTSAQKNPTAFYLCASSSTGTGANEKLFFGSGTQLSVL.